This T cell receptor beta chain emerged from a study of T cells after yellow fever vaccination. This clonotype occurred many times. Germline V gene lookup returns CDR1 SGHTA and CDR2 FQGNSA. Trimming pared 1 base from V and 10 bases from J, leaving 12 bases between. The CDR3 has 13 amino acids. MiXCR, applied by TCRdb to the 5' RACE reads, yields one record per CDR3 protein. In the table there are about 340,000 distinct CDR3 sequences, 8% to 10% of which are singletons. The source material was PBMCs, sampled on the day of the first yellow fever vaccination. The rearrangement uses TRBV7-2 and TRBJ2-3, with a possible D match to TRBD2 (6 bases). This clonotype was obtained from a man between 18 and 29 years old who received the YFV17D yellow fever vaccine. CDR3 sequence reads: CASSLDVREAQYF. The DNA of the CDR3 is TGTGCCAGCAGCTTAGATGTCAGGGAGGCGCAGTATTTT.